This TCR beta chain was identified during a study of human T cells and chemical hapten exposure. About the study: Researchers reported sensitizing a roughly 2 cm by roughly 2 cm upper inner arm skin site with 2% DPC. Slight volume differences across pooled libraries mainly accounted for varying per-sample TCR yields. Study-level points and caveats: The donors suffered from alopecia, so their immune response may not match that of healthy people.

Time point meaning: patch test 1, 2 weeks after DPC sensitization. Treatment in this sample: therapeutic diphenylcyclopropenone sensitization with weekly scalp DPC. Whole blood, unfractionated, served as the material for total RNA extraction. TCRdb reprocessed the RACE reads via MiXCR and lists one record per CDR3 protein. Of 380,000 or so distinct CDR3 sequences listed, roughly 4.8% are singletons. The sample holds many counts of this clonotype. Its antigen is still unknown. CDR1 is LGHNA, CDR2 YNFKEQ, per germline. The length of the CDR3 is 18 residues. Trimming cost V 4 bases and J 3 bases, with 22 bases left between them.

This sample comprised whole blood, obtained in connection with sensitization to the hapten diphenylcyclopropenone (DPC). V and J are TRBV4-2 and TRBJ2-1, with D tentatively TRBD2 (7 bases). This TCR came from a woman in her fifties or sixties with alopecia areata. Some clones in this sample may be carry-over from other donors' samples. The CDR3, as DNA: TGTGCCAGCAGCCTCGCTCGCGGGGGCCCCCTTAGCTACAATGAGCAGTTCTTC. This translates into CASSLARGGPLSYNEQFF.